These 20 T cell receptor beta chains were all obtained from the same sample, sequenced in a study of shared clonotypes between healthy human individuals. The table came from immunoSEQ multiplex PCR; TCRdb's copy has only in-frame clones and leaves some out. The data contain roughly 520,000 clones, approximately 95% of them singletons. Sequencing input: naive CD4+ T cells sorted from blood. Sample subset: CD45RA+ positively selected. The receptors were sampled from a woman in her 30s in good health.

This chain uses TRBV7-9 with TRBJ1-3; D not certain. V lost 1 base and J lost 2, with 6 bases in between. CDR3 length: 14 residues. Germline loops: CDR1 SEHNR, CDR2 FQNEAQ (reference sequence). The CDR3 region is CASSLVQAGNTIYF. The CDR3 coding sequence is TGTGCCAGCAGCTTAGTTCAGGCTGGAAACACCATATATTTT. Supplemented by reference TRBV7-9 and TRBJ1-3, the full variable domain reads DTGVSQNPRHKITKRGQNVTFRCDPISEHNRLYWYRQTLGQGPEFLTYFQNEAQLEKSRLLSDRFSAERPKGSFSTLEIQRTEQGDSAMYLCASSLVQAGNTIYFGEGSWLTVV.

The V call is TRBV18, the J call TRBJ2-1; no clear D gene. V was clipped by 2 bases and J by 10 bases, with 12 bases between them. The CDR3 runs 13 residues. Germline V lookup: CDR1 KGHSH, CDR2 LQKENI. CDR3 residues: CASSPTQLGEQFF. Written as DNA, the CDR3 is TGTGCCAGCTCACCAACACAACTGGGGGAGCAGTTCTTC.

The chain uses TRBV4-1 and TRBJ2-5; 11 bases line up with TRBD2. This CDR3 spans 16 amino acids. Losses at the gene ends were 5 bases for V and 5 bases for J; bases not matched to a gene: 10. Germline CDR1 is MGHRA and CDR2 is YSYEKL. The CDR3 sequence: CASSGSGRAGWETQYF. Here the CDR3 DNA reads TGCGCCAGCAGCGGTAGCGGGAGGGCCGGGTGGGAGACCCAGTACTTC.

This clone appeared a few times. V and J are TRBV6-1 and TRBJ2-2, with 10 nucleotides matching TRBD2. The V and J ends lost 8 bases and 5 bases, in that order; junction bases with no gene match: 8. Germline CDR1 is MNHNS and CDR2 is SASEGT. The CDR3 extends over 15 amino acids. The CDR3 loop reads CASGGAGGQTGELFF. CDR3 bases: TGTGCCAGCGGTGGAGCGGGAGGGCAGACCGGGGAGCTGTTTTTT.

The CDR3 region is CASRRTSGSPYEQYF. CDR3 sequence (DNA): TGTGCCAGCAGAAGGACTAGCGGGTCTCCCTACGAGCAGTACTTC. The chain combines TRBV28 with TRBJ2-7; 11 nucleotides align to TRBD2. This CDR3 comprises 15 residues. Looked up from germline, CDR1 is MDHEN and CDR2 is SYDVKM. V shed 6 bases, J shed 2 bases, and the junction held 6 bases outside the gene matches.

This clone was found once. This chain joins TRBV6-4 and TRBJ2-1, with 7 bases matching TRBD2. Germline loops: CDR1 MRHNA, CDR2 SNTAGT. The V segment lost 2 bases and the J segment 6 bases; nucleotides outside the gene matches: 7. The length of the CDR3 is 15 residues. CDR3 amino acids: CASSDEAGVANEQFF. The CDR3 DNA reads as TGTGCCAGCAGTGACGAGGCGGGAGTTGCCAATGAGCAGTTCTTC.

This chain links TRBV10-3 with TRBJ2-7; D is possibly TRBD1 or TRBD2 (5 bases each). Trimming pared 4 bases from V and 0 bases from J, leaving 13 bases between. Germline CDR1 and CDR2: ENHRY and SYGVKD. The length of the CDR3 is 15 residues. The CDR3 DNA reads TGTGCCATCAGTGCGAGGGCAGGGCGCTCCTACGAGCAGTACTTC. Translation gives CAISARAGRSYEQYF.

The chain carries TRBV5-1 and TRBJ2-2; 9 nucleotides match TRBD1. The germline gives CDR1 SGHRS, CDR2 YFSETQ. Losses at the gene ends were 0 bases for V and 5 bases for J; bases not matched to a gene: 11. The CDR3 totals 18 residues. CDR3 region: CASSLVYRTGAKTGELFF. The DNA of the CDR3 is TGCGCCAGCAGCTTGGTTTACAGGACAGGGGCTAAAACCGGGGAGCTGTTTTTT.

V gene TRBV7-3 combines with J gene TRBJ2-6; D might be TRBD1 (6 bases). The CDR3 consists of 18 residues. Germline V gene lookup returns CDR1 SGHTA and CDR2 FQGTGA. V was pared by 3 bases and J by 1 base, with 16 bases between. DNA for the CDR3: TGTGCCAGCAGCTTGGGGACAAGGGGCGCGTCTGGGGCCAACGTCCTGACTTTC. Translating gives CASSLGTRGASGANVLTF.

The chain carries TRBV29-1 and TRBJ2-7; 8 positions agree with TRBD2. Germline loops: CDR1 SQVTM, CDR2 ANQGSEA. J gave up 5 bases and V 1 base, and 4 bases lay outside the gene matches. The CDR3 is 13 amino acids. CDR3 sequence reads: CSVEGGTSNEQYF. As DNA, the CDR3 is TGCAGCGTTGAAGGCGGGACTAGTAACGAGCAGTACTTC.

The DNA for the CDR3 is TGTGCCAGCTCACGCATGGACAGGGGGCAGACCGGGGAGCTGTTTTTT. Its protein product is CASSRMDRGQTGELFF. This chain connects TRBV18 to TRBJ2-2; 11 nucleotides align to TRBD1. The trim removed 4 bases at V and 5 bases at J, leaving 6 bases unmatched. The CDR3 has 16 residues. CDR1 and CDR2 from the germline V gene are KGHSH and LQKENI. The whole variable domain, remainder taken from reference TRBV18 and TRBJ2-2, is NAGVMQNPRHLVRRRGQEARLRCSPMKGHSHVYWYRQLPEEGLKFMVYLQKENIIDESGMPKERFSAEFPKEGPSILRIQQVVRGDSAAYFCASSRMDRGQTGELFFGEGSRLTVL.

The chain is built from TRBV6-1 and TRBJ2-7; 9 bases fit TRBD2. The trim removed 4 bases at V and 5 bases at J, leaving 6 bases unmatched. The germline gives CDR1 MNHNS, CDR2 SASEGT. The length of the CDR3 is 14 residues. The CDR3 DNA reads TGTGCCAGCAGTGGCGGGGGGGGTATGGACGAGCAGTACTTC. As protein: CASSGGGGMDEQYF.

Here the CDR3 DNA reads TGTGCCGGGTACAGGGGCCCTAACTATGGCTACACCTTC. This sequence encodes CAGYRGPNYGYTF. J is TRBJ1-2 and V is TRBV7-9, with TRBD1 matching over 7 bases. Looked up from germline, CDR1 is SEHNR and CDR2 is FQNEAQ (reference sequence). V shed 11 bases and J 0 bases; nucleotides not matched to a gene: 6. The CDR3 runs to 13 residues.

This sequence joins TRBV5-1 and TRBJ1-3; weak D call: TRBD1 (5 bases). V lost 1 base and J 0 bases, leaving 17 bases between the germline ends. The germline V gene encodes CDR1 SGHRS and CDR2 YFSETQ. This CDR3 region has 18 residues. Here the CDR3 DNA reads TGCGCCAGCAGCTTGTTTCCTGGGGGAGACCTCTCTGGAAACACCATATATTTT. It translates to CASSLFPGGDLSGNTIYF.

The chain links TRBV4-1 to TRBJ2-2; 12 bases agree with TRBD2. Germline loops: CDR1 MGHRA, CDR2 YSYEKL. The CDR3 contains 18 residues. The J segment lost 0 bases and the V segment lost 4 bases, leaving 6 bases of the junction unmatched. The CDR3 DNA follows: TGCGCCAGCAGCCTCCGACTAGCGGGAGTTACGAACACCGGGGAGCTGTTTTTT. This translates into CASSLRLAGVTNTGELFF.

The chain joins TRBV29-1 to TRBJ2-1, with 13 nucleotides matching TRBD2. Per the germline V gene, CDR1 is SQVTM and CDR2 is ANQGSEA. CDR3 length: 16 residues. The J segment lost 6 bases and the V segment lost 6 bases, leaving 11 bases of the junction unmatched. The CDR3 sequence is CSVWTSGRGASNEQFF. Written as DNA, the CDR3 is TGCAGCGTGTGGACTAGCGGGAGAGGGGCCTCCAATGAGCAGTTCTTC.

V gene TRBV28 combines with J gene TRBJ1-2; D possibly corresponds to TRBD1 (6 bases). The germline V gene has CDR1 MDHEN and CDR2 SYDVKM. Trimming removed 6 bases at V and 5 bases at J, with 13 bases between. CDR3 length: 13 amino acids. This chain's CDR3 is CASSDRGIYGYTF. DNA of the CDR3: TGTGCCAGCAGCGATAGGGGGATTTATGGCTACACCTTC.

The rearrangement uses TRBV2 and TRBJ2-1; possibly TRBD1 for D (6 bases). Per germline, CDR1 SNHLY and CDR2 FYNNEI. CDR3 length: 13 amino acids. V was shortened by 6 bases and J by 4 bases, with 10 bases between the two germline ends. The CDR3 protein is CASRTTGYNEQFF. The CDR3 nucleotides are TGTGCCAGCAGGACCACAGGGTACAATGAGCAGTTCTTC.

The chain recombines TRBV7-9 with TRBJ2-7; D gene unclear. The CDR3 has 12 residues. V gave up 5 bases and J gave up 5 bases, with 10 bases separating them. The germline V gene has CDR1 SEHNR and CDR2 FQNEAQ (reference sequence). CDR3 protein: CASSREPHEQYF. The CDR3 bases are TGTGCCAGCAGCCGAGAGCCTCACGAGCAGTACTTC.

This clone occurred a few times. The rearrangement uses TRBV5-1 and TRBJ1-1; unclear D gene. Germline lookup yields CDR1 SGHRS and CDR2 YFSETQ. There are 11 residues in the CDR3. V was pared by 5 bases and J by 6 bases, with 8 bases between. CDR3 amino acids: CASSGLAEAFF. CDR3 nucleotide sequence: TGCGCCAGCAGTGGACTAGCTGAAGCTTTCTTT.